Listed here is a single TCR beta chain. The entry originates in a study of blood T cell repertoires in COVID-19. About the research overall: COVID-19 samples collected from the United States, Italy and Spain covered acute and convalescent phases. PBMCs, B-cell-depleted T cells, or T cells provided the cDNA or gDNA that made up the material.

In the original workflow: Cell counts per sample came from amplifying reference gene primers. Generated by immunoSEQ multiplex PCR, the TCRdb table keeps only in-frame clones and is missing some. V and J calls and clone size are given by that table; D and trimming were obtained from the DNA. Among under 250,000 clones, roughly nine tenths were seen once, and the ten largest hold about 5.9%. The CDR3 runs to 18 residues. Germline loops: CDR1 LNHNV, CDR2 YYDKDF (reference sequence). V lost 0 bases to trimming and J lost 2 bases, with 14 bases between them. V is TRBV15 and J is TRBJ2-6, with D possibly TRBD1 on 6 matching bases. The sequenced material came from peripheral blood. The TCR sequence derives from a man aged 55 to 70 with acute or convalescent COVID-19. The DNA of the CDR3 is TGTGCCACCAGCAGAGATCGCTTGCAGGGGACTGGGGCCAACGTCCTGACTTTC. Translation: CATSRDRLQGTGANVLTF. The full variable domain, its missing parts supplied by reference TRBV15 and TRBJ2-6, is DAMVIQNPRYQVTQFGKPVTLSCSQTLNHNVMYWYQQKSSQAPKLLFHYYDKDFNNEADTPDNFQSRRPNTSFCFLDIRSPGLGDTAMYLCATSRDRLQGTGANVLTFGAGSRLTVL.